A selection of T cell receptor beta chains follows, all from one sample in a study of chemoradiotherapy in HPV16-positive cancers. The repertoire was sequenced with immunoSEQ multiplex PCR; TCRdb's copy has only in-frame clones and lacks some. The sample lists 3,000 to 4,000 clones, approximately 83% seen once, with around 9.8% in the top ten. The sequenced sample was tumor tissue, obtained from a patient who underwent chemoradiotherapy. The receptors here all came from a human donor with HPV-associated anogenital cancer. Each CDR3 is given with its conserved first and last residue. Each record gives: CDR3 protein, V gene, D gene, J gene, CDR3 length. A D gene is named only where the DNA matches it firmly.

CDR3: CASSFRTTPYEQYF
V: TRBV13
D: NA
J: TRBJ2-7
length: 14

CDR3: CASSLTPTGGGNQPQHF
V: TRBV7-6
D: TRBD1
J: TRBJ1-5
length: 17

CDR3: CASSLGVDVAQYF
V: TRBV11-2
D: NA
J: TRBJ2-3
length: 13

CDR3: CASSRSGTDGTRKDTQYF
V: TRBV11-3
D: TRBD1
J: TRBJ2-3
length: 18

CDR3: CASSLTGAFYGYTF
V: TRBV28
D: TRBD1
J: TRBJ1-2
length: 14

CDR3: CASSRSVSYEQYF
V: TRBV28
D: NA
J: TRBJ2-7
length: 13

CDR3: CASSQGSSYEQYF
V: TRBV4-2
D: NA
J: TRBJ2-7
length: 13

CDR3: CSVGLRAEAFF
V: TRBV29-1
D: NA
J: TRBJ1-1
length: 11

CDR3: CASSSQRGGKTQYF
V: TRBV9
D: TRBD2
J: TRBJ2-3
length: 14

CDR3: CASSPALTVEGETQYF
V: TRBV11-2
D: NA
J: TRBJ2-5
length: 16

CDR3: CASGLVLPQGISPLHF
V: TRBV12-5
D: NA
J: TRBJ1-6
length: 16

CDR3: CASSGTGGTYNEQFF
V: TRBV6-4
D: TRBD1
J: TRBJ2-1
length: 15

CDR3: CASSPLAGVKSNEQFF
V: TRBV18
D: NA
J: TRBJ2-1
length: 16

CDR3: CASSPQRTENTGELFF
V: TRBV14
D: NA
J: TRBJ2-2
length: 16

CDR3: CASSAGTSGGGSYF
V: TRBV6-1
D: TRBD2
J: TRBJ2-3
length: 14

CDR3: CASSFDFFIQYF
V: TRBV7-9
D: NA
J: TRBJ2-7
length: 12

CDR3: CASSLTDRASYEQYF
V: TRBV27
D: TRBD1
J: TRBJ2-7
length: 15

CDR3: CASSRFGEEWDEQFF
V: TRBV14
D: NA
J: TRBJ2-1
length: 15

CDR3: CASSTGTLLDTQYF
V: TRBV28
D: NA
J: TRBJ2-3
length: 14

CDR3: CASSRRTGEEGELFF
V: TRBV5-4
D: TRBD1
J: TRBJ2-2
length: 15

CDR3: CASSLVPGGSTDTQYF
V: TRBV11-3
D: NA
J: TRBJ2-3
length: 16

CDR3: CASSLGLSSYEQYF
V: TRBV7-2
D: NA
J: TRBJ2-7
length: 14

CDR3: CASSWWDAQEQFF
V: TRBV4-1
D: NA
J: TRBJ2-1
length: 13

CDR3: CSALPQETQYF
V: TRBV20-1
D: NA
J: TRBJ2-5
length: 11

CDR3: CASRTSGLASVEQYF
V: TRBV6-4
D: TRBD2
J: TRBJ2-7
length: 15

CDR3: CASSELGGGSTDTQYF
V: TRBV2
D: TRBD2
J: TRBJ2-3
length: 16

CDR3: CASSAHRVKNSPLHF
V: TRBV7-2
D: NA
J: TRBJ1-6
length: 15

CDR3: CASSFGSNQPQHF
V: TRBV5-6
D: NA
J: TRBJ1-5
length: 13

CDR3: CASSLERAGGDF
V: TRBV11-2
D: TRBD2
J: TRBJ2-3
length: 12

CDR3: CASSLGGLGSPLHF
V: TRBV7-3
D: NA
J: TRBJ1-6
length: 14

CDR3: CASSPSGEYYGYTF
V: TRBV10-1
D: NA
J: TRBJ1-2
length: 14

CDR3: CASRGQPGEQYF
V: TRBV6-1
D: TRBD1
J: TRBJ2-7
length: 12

CDR3: CASSSTYNEQFF
V: TRBV28
D: NA
J: TRBJ2-1
length: 12

CDR3: CASSLIGSPLHF
V: TRBV19
D: NA
J: TRBJ1-6
length: 12

CDR3: CASSSERTDTQYF
V: TRBV7-6
D: NA
J: TRBJ2-3
length: 13

CDR3: CASNLGFGNTEAFF
V: TRBV6-6
D: NA
J: TRBJ1-1
length: 14

CDR3: CASSEVVGGPRTEAFF
V: TRBV2
D: NA
J: TRBJ1-1
length: 16

CDR3: CSVEAGAEETQYF
V: TRBV29-1
D: NA
J: TRBJ2-5
length: 13

CDR3: CASRGRVAQPQHF
V: TRBV19
D: NA
J: TRBJ1-5
length: 13

CDR3: CASSQPRDRLNFATNEKLFF
V: TRBV4-1
D: TRBD1
J: TRBJ1-4
length: 20

CDR3: CASTNYREGGTQYF
V: TRBV7-6
D: NA
J: TRBJ2-5
length: 14

CDR3: CASNQEDRPFYGYTF
V: TRBV6-4
D: NA
J: TRBJ1-2
length: 15

CDR3: CASSLLANEKLFF
V: TRBV7-2
D: NA
J: TRBJ1-4
length: 13

CDR3: CASSLIAGNTEAFF
V: TRBV27
D: NA
J: TRBJ1-1
length: 14

CDR3: CASSQDRGALGEQYF
V: TRBV4-3
D: NA
J: TRBJ2-7
length: 15

CDR3: CASSLAGGGDTQYF
V: TRBV5-4
D: NA
J: TRBJ2-3
length: 14

CDR3: CASSSTTEGVYEQYF
V: TRBV13
D: NA
J: TRBJ2-7
length: 15

CDR3: CAISESGNRAYGYTF
V: TRBV10-3
D: NA
J: TRBJ1-2
length: 15

CDR3: CAIRTASGGIGELFF
V: TRBV10-3
D: TRBD2
J: TRBJ2-2
length: 15

CDR3: CASSLEVQGPSNYGYTF
V: TRBV5-8
D: NA
J: TRBJ1-2
length: 17

CDR3: CASSLVQGGGYTF
V: TRBV7-9
D: NA
J: TRBJ1-2
length: 13

CDR3: CAISTDSSSYNEQFF
V: TRBV10-3
D: NA
J: TRBJ2-1
length: 15

CDR3: CATSRDRSEWTYEQYF
V: TRBV15
D: NA
J: TRBJ2-7
length: 16

CDR3: CSVGQMRAFF
V: TRBV29-1
D: NA
J: TRBJ1-1
length: 10

CDR3: CSAGQPQHF
V: TRBV20-1
D: NA
J: TRBJ1-5
length: 9

CDR3: CASSLGKNTEAFF
V: TRBV5-1
D: NA
J: TRBJ1-1
length: 13

CDR3: CASSLSHNSPLHF
V: TRBV14
D: NA
J: TRBJ1-6
length: 13

CDR3: CASSLDTRYEQYF
V: TRBV5-1
D: NA
J: TRBJ2-7
length: 13

CDR3: CASSRRRPLHF
V: TRBV28
D: NA
J: TRBJ1-6
length: 11